Here is one T cell receptor (beta chain) with its context. V lost 4 bases and J 4 bases, leaving 9 bases between the germline ends. Germline lookup yields CDR1 KGHDR and CDR2 SFDVKD. This CDR3 region has 13 residues. The record originates from a study of blood T cell repertoires in COVID-19. In the study overall: Sites in the United States, Italy and Spain provided acute and convalescent COVID-19 samples.

Data came from immunoSEQ multiplex PCR; TCRdb stores just in-frame clones and leaves some out. The sample lists tens of thousands of clones, 75% to 95% occurring once. This TCR was recovered from a woman aged 60 to 75 with active COVID-19. The sample consisted of peripheral blood. The rearrangement links TRBV24-1 to TRBJ1-2, with D maybe TRBD1 (5 bases). In DNA, the CDR3 is TGTGCCACCAGTGAGTCAGGGCCCTATGGCTACACCTTC. As protein: CATSESGPYGYTF.